These 17 T cell receptor beta chains were all obtained from the same sample, sequenced in a study of cytomegalovirus exposure and HLA in healthy donors. PCR involved 60 Vbeta and 13 Jbeta primers. The table came from immunoSEQ multiplex PCR; TCRdb's copy has only in-frame clones and leaves some out. The data hold about 110,000 clones, with approximately 80% observed a single time. Sequenced sample: PBMCs. The receptor source for this set is a young woman in good health and CMV-seronegative.

The chain joins TRBV2 to TRBJ1-4; TRBD1 might be the D (5 bases). The V and J ends lost 7 bases and 2 bases respectively, with 11 bases between them. The CDR3 is 14 amino acids. Germline V gene data show CDR1 as SNHLY and CDR2 as FYNNEI. CDR3 in amino acids: CASTGGTTNEKLFF. As DNA, the CDR3 is TGTGCCAGCACGGGGGGGACCACTAATGAAAAACTGTTTTTT.

The chain joins TRBV30 to TRBJ2-7; no clear D. There are 13 residues in the CDR3. Germline V gene lookup returns CDR1 GTSNPN and CDR2 SVGIG (reference sequence). The V and J ends lost 3 bases and 5 bases respectively, with 14 bases between them. The CDR3 sequence: CAWSRDSRHEQYF. Here the CDR3 DNA reads TGTGCCTGGAGCAGAGACTCGCGCCACGAGCAGTACTTC.

This clone was detected once. The chain employs TRBV19 and TRBJ2-7; tentative D call: TRBD1 (6 bases). Germline assignment: CDR1 LNHDA and CDR2 SQIVND (reference sequence). Deletions cut 1 base from V and 0 bases from J, with 10 bases between. The CDR3 loop spans 15 amino acids. CDR3 protein: CASSIVTGPSYEQYF. DNA for the CDR3: TGTGCCAGTAGTATAGTGACAGGTCCCTCCTACGAGCAGTACTTC.

As regards this clone: One junction end does not reproduce the germline sequence, and a read error may be involved. The sample has other DNA sequences that encode this CDR3 too. The chain carries TRBV11-2 and TRBJ2-7; D is uncertain. Germline V gene data show CDR1 as SGHAT and CDR2 as FQNNGV. The CDR3 is 12 residues long. As DNA, the CDR3 is TGTGCCAGCAGCCTAGAGAGGTACGAGCAGTACTTC. Protein product: CASSLERYEQYF. Combining the CDR3 with reference TRBV11-2 and TRBJ2-7 gives the whole variable domain EAGVAQSPRYKIIEKRQSVAFWCNPISGHATLYWYQQILGQGPKLLIQFQNNGVVDDSQLPKDRFSAERLKGVDSTLKIQPAKLEDSAVYLCASSLERYEQYFGPGTRLTVT.

The chain couples TRBV29-1 to TRBJ2-3; 9 nucleotides match TRBD1. CDR1 and CDR2 from the germline V gene are SQVTM and ANQGSEA. V shed 7 bases and J 6 bases; nucleotides not matched to a gene: 14. This CDR3 has 15 residues. The CDR3 bases are TGCAGCGCACCGGAGGAGACAGGGGGGACTGATACGCAGTATTTT. As protein: CSAPEETGGTDTQYF.

The V gene is TRBV14, the J gene TRBJ1-1; the D gene is possibly TRBD1 (6 bases). This CDR3 is 17 amino acids long. V gave up 2 bases and J gave up 3 bases, with 19 bases separating them. Germline V gives CDR1 SGHDN, CDR2 FVKESK. CDR3 nucleotides: TGTGCCAGCAGCCAACTGGCGGGGGGCGGATTGGACACTGAAGCTTTCTTT. It is translated as CASSQLAGGGLDTEAFF.

The chain employs TRBV7-2 and TRBJ1-1; D gene uncertain. Trimming stripped 2 bases from V and 0 bases from J, with 4 bases between. CDR1 and CDR2 (germline): SGHTA, FQGNSA. The CDR3 extends over 13 amino acids. The DNA for the CDR3 is TGTGCCAGCAGCTTATGGCTGAACACTGAAGCTTTCTTT. Residues: CASSLWLNTEAFF.

The chain uses TRBV10-1 and TRBJ2-3; 10 bases line up with TRBD2. The ends lost 4 bases at V and 6 bases at J; junction bases unmatched: 13. This CDR3 is built from 17 residues. Germline CDR1 reads WNHNN; CDR2 reads SYGVQD (reference sequence). The CDR3 bases are TGCGCCAGCAGTGGGGCTAGCGGGAGCTTAAACCCGGATACGCAGTATTTT. It yields the protein CASSGASGSLNPDTQYF.

This clone has a single count. The V gene is TRBV5-1, the J gene TRBJ1-1; 9 nucleotides match TRBD1. This CDR3 is 13 amino acids long. Germline CDR1 and CDR2: SGHRS and YFSETQ. After removal of 9 bases from V and 1 base from J, the junction contained 4 bases not matched to a gene. The CDR3 sequence: CATGTGPNTEAFF. CDR3 nucleotide sequence: TGCGCCACGGGGACAGGGCCGAACACTGAAGCTTTCTTT.

The CDR3 loop reads CASSWSGVTYEQYF. The CDR3 DNA reads as TGTGCCAGCAGTTGGTCAGGGGTTACCTACGAGCAGTACTTC. The rearrangement joins TRBV27 to TRBJ2-7, with a tentative D call TRBD1 (6 bases). CDR1 is MNHEY and CDR2 is SMNVEV in the germline V gene (reference sequence). The CDR3 has 14 residues. Trimming shortened V by 4 bases and J by 2 bases, and 12 bases separated the two germline ends.

A few counts support this clone. The rearrangement uses TRBV4-1 and TRBJ2-1; D remains unclear. Germline lookup yields CDR1 MGHRA and CDR2 YSYEKL. Deletions cut 0 bases from V and 0 bases from J, with 12 bases between. This CDR3 is 17 amino acids long. The CDR3 DNA reads TGCGCCAGCAGCCAAGATCAGCAGGCCACCTCCTACAATGAGCAGTTCTTC. Protein sequence: CASSQDQQATSYNEQFF.

The chain combines TRBV6-1 with TRBJ1-1, with a tentative D call TRBD1 (5 bases). The CDR3 contains 14 residues. Per the germline V gene, CDR1 is MNHNS and CDR2 is SASEGT. V was shortened by 6 bases and J by 4 bases, with 15 bases between the two germline ends. The CDR3 spells CASRFLVGGTEAFF. In DNA, the CDR3 is TGTGCCAGCAGATTCCTCGTGGGGGGCACTGAAGCTTTCTTT.

The chain recombines TRBV30 with TRBJ1-2, with TRBD1 matching over 10 bases. This CDR3 has 15 residues. CDR1 is GTSNPN and CDR2 is SVGIG in the germline V gene (reference sequence). After removal of 0 bases from V and 5 bases from J, the junction contained 6 bases not matched to a gene. The CDR3 region is CAWSVPGQGPYGYTF. The CDR3 bases are TGTGCCTGGAGTGTACCGGGACAGGGGCCTTATGGCTACACCTTC.

The chain uses TRBV2 and TRBJ2-2; tentative D call: TRBD1 (5 bases). The germline gives CDR1 SNHLY, CDR2 FYNNEI. CDR3 size: 15 residues. The V gene lost 6 bases and the J gene lost 1 base, with 12 bases spanning the gap. The CDR3 DNA reads TGTGCCAGCAGGGGCCTCCAGGGGAACACCGGGGAGCTGTTTTTT. It codes for CASRGLQGNTGELFF.

This chain connects TRBV2 to TRBJ2-4, with D possibly being TRBD1 (6 bases). The germline gives CDR1 SNHLY, CDR2 FYNNEI. The V end was cut by 7 bases, the J end by 0 bases, with 16 bases between. The CDR3 covers 16 residues. The CDR3: CASTGTPPLAKNIQYF. The CDR3, as DNA: TGTGCCAGCACGGGGACACCTCCATTAGCCAAAAACATTCAGTACTTC.

The chain links TRBV5-1 to TRBJ2-1; TRBD1 agrees at 10 bases. Germline CDR1 SGHRS, CDR2 YFSETQ. Unmatched junction bases numbered 6, after V lost 4 bases and J lost 5 bases. This CDR3 is 15 amino acids long. CDR3 amino acids: CASSGGTGEHNEQFF. The CDR3 DNA is TGCGCCAGCAGCGGGGGGACAGGGGAACACAATGAGCAGTTCTTC.

The genes are TRBV28 and TRBJ2-7; D is undetermined. The CDR3 consists of 13 residues. The germline V gene encodes CDR1 MDHEN and CDR2 SYDVKM. V lost 5 bases to trimming and J lost 2 bases, with 10 bases between them. The chain's CDR3 is CASSTDIPYEQYF. CDR3 DNA sequence: TGTGCCAGCAGTACCGACATACCCTACGAGCAGTACTTC.